This T cell receptor (beta chain) derives from a study of blood T cell repertoires in COVID-19. Per germline, CDR1 SEHNR and CDR2 FQNEAQ (reference sequence). The length of the CDR3 is 19 residues. V was cut by 2 bases and J by 0 bases, with 20 bases left in between. Sequencing was performed with immunoSEQ multiplex PCR; in TCRdb, only in-frame clones are kept and a portion is missing. The sample includes around 270,000 clones, 70% to 85% of them seen just once. The rearrangement joins TRBV7-9 to TRBJ1-5; perhaps TRBD1 as D (6 bases). The sequencing input was peripheral blood. This receptor was obtained from a human donor with COVID-19, enrolled during active disease. The donor label of this sample is uncertain. The CDR3 DNA sequence: TGTGCCAGCAGCTTAATAGGGGGGGTGACATTGGATAGCAATCAGCCCCAGCATTTT. Amino acid sequence: CASSLIGGVTLDSNQPQHF.